This T cell receptor beta chain came from a study of T-cell memory formation after mild COVID-19. Study context: Most TCR clusters belonged to a single donor. The study, taken as a whole, reports: Prior to infection, memory already included some responding clones, suggesting cross-reactive memory joined. Balance between CD4 and CD8 was seen in clones contracting day 15 to 85, and a CD4+ lean was seen in later expanders.

UMIs and sample barcodes were carried by the TCR alpha and TCR beta cDNA libraries that 5'RACE produced using constant-segment primers. One entry per CDR3 protein results from TCRdb running MiXCR on the 5' RACE reads. The sample lists about half a million distinct CDR3 sequences, 18% occurring once. Germline CDR1 LNHDA, CDR2 SQIVND (reference sequence). The J segment lost 3 bases and the V segment lost 8 bases, leaving 7 bases of the junction unmatched. CDR3 length equals 13 residues. Remarks on this clonotype: As yet, its antigen is unknown.

The source material was PBMCs or a T cell subset sorted from them (not recorded which). This receptor was identified in an adult woman who had mild COVID-19 (a few samples of this study predate the infection). Cell type and time point are not known. The chain is built from TRBV19 and TRBJ2-7; 7 bases are a match to TRBD1. CDR3 sequence reads: CASGPGQNYEQYF. CDR3 in DNA: TGTGCCAGTGGTCCGGGACAGAACTACGAGCAGTACTTC.